This is a list of T cell receptor beta chains from one sample in a study of T cell responses to AZD1222 COVID-19 vaccine. Libraries were prepared by immunoSEQ multiplex PCR; TCRdb keeps only in-frame clonotypes and omits some of them. The sample lists 200,000 or so clones, around 86% occurring once. The specimen comprised peripheral blood, sampled on day 0 of MenACWY control vaccination. The receptors come from an adult in good health. Both conserved end residues are trimmed from each CDR3. The order of the fields is J gene, clone size, V gene, CDR3 protein. The size of a clone is reported for some rows only, either as once, few or many, or as a class for expanded clones.

TRBJ1-1	once	TRBV30	AWRYQGYTEAF
TRBJ2-7	few	TRBV30	AWSGTSWIYEQY
TRBJ2-7	once	TRBV6-2/TRBV6-3	ASSYRTAGEQY
TRBJ2-7	NA	TRBV7-9	ASSGRLAGTEQY
TRBJ1-2	NA	TRBV19	ASMGAGENGYT
TRBJ1-1	NA	TRBV7-2	ASSLAPAGGTEAF
TRBJ2-1	NA	TRBV7-8	ASRGDNEQF
TRBJ2-3	few	TRBV24-1	ATSDPGQGLDTQY
TRBJ2-3	NA	TRBV5-6	ASSLGFYQAPSTDTQY
TRBJ2-7	few	TRBV28	ASRQWGGEQY
TRBJ2-3	once	TRBV27	ASSLSAPGGPDTQY
TRBJ2-1	NA	TRBV7-3	ASSSKLSSYNEQF
TRBJ2-2	NA	TRBV18	ASSPGDPANTGELF
TRBJ2-5	NA	TRBV25-1	ASSKSGTSVETQY
TRBJ2-3	NA	TRBV7-7	ASSSEGLPTDTQY
TRBJ2-7	NA	TRBV9	ASSPPGSPVYEQY
TRBJ1-4	once	TRBV6-5	ASRTLSGGGEKLF
TRBJ2-1	NA	TRBV7-3	ASSLGTGSYNEQF
TRBJ2-7	NA	TRBV5-5	ASSWTGTSTYEQY
TRBJ2-3	NA	TRBV9	ASSVELAVTDTQY
TRBJ1-1	NA	TRBV30	AWSIAGNTEAF
TRBJ2-5	NA	TRBV5-1	ASSFSGTSGETQY
TRBJ2-7	NA	TRBV7-2	ASSLDGAGDYEQY
TRBJ1-5	once	TRBV2	ASSELTGGNQPQH
TRBJ1-2	once	TRBV29-1	SVEPGGGGYT
TRBJ2-7	once	TRBV4-2	ASSQEMTVSYEQY
TRBJ1-1	NA	TRBV3-1/TRBV3-2	ASSPDTYTEAF
TRBJ1-2	NA	TRBV4-1	ASSPGGSNYGYT
TRBJ2-1	NA	TRBV2	ASRSGTGYNEQF
TRBJ1-2	NA	TRBV12-3/TRBV12-4	ASSPDWDRPYT
TRBJ1-2	NA	TRBV6-5	ASRPGQGGYGYT
TRBJ2-1	NA	TRBV7-2	ASSLLAGGGNEQF
TRBJ1-1	once	TRBV12-3/TRBV12-4	ATQAANTEAF
TRBJ2-3	NA	TRBV29-1	SVDGTSGGRWVSTDTQY
TRBJ2-7	NA	TRBV5-1	ASSLLSSYEQY
TRBJ1-2	NA	TRBV9	ASSVTNYGYT
TRBJ1-3	NA	TRBV11-3	ASSPYGTGDPGNTIY
TRBJ2-7	NA	TRBV4-1	ASSQAPDSSGYEQY
TRBJ2-7	NA	TRBV6-5	ASGDRVSAYEQY
TRBJ1-2	NA	TRBV29-1	SVGGDYNYGYT
TRBJ2-3	NA	TRBV7-9	ASSLIIGLIGTDTQY
TRBJ2-3	NA	TRBV15	ATSRGVDTQY
TRBJ2-3	once	TRBV19	ASSILATSGARDTQY
TRBJ1-1	NA	TRBV11-3	ASSLDPGAGTEAF
TRBJ1-5	NA	TRBV19	ASSILTGGNQPQH
TRBJ2-3	NA	TRBV5-1	ASSLVGAQPDTQY
TRBJ1-1	NA	TRBV27	ASRPTPGNTEAF
TRBJ1-4	NA	TRBV5-1	ASAEGQGNEKLF
TRBJ1-2	NA	TRBV9	ASRTGTGGGYT
TRBJ2-7	NA	TRBV28	ASSFGSSSYEQY
TRBJ2-7	NA	TRBV2	ASRGRGGFYEQY